This T cell receptor (beta chain) appears in the sequencing data of a study of T cell responses to AZD1222 COVID-19 vaccine. Deletions cut 2 bases from V and 0 bases from J, with 14 bases between. The length of the CDR3 is 17 residues. Clones were sequenced by immunoSEQ multiplex PCR, and TCRdb holds only the in-frame ones, with some missing. The sample lists approximately 110,000 clones; roughly 87% were seen once. This clone was observed a single time. The clonotype was recovered from an adult who received the AZD1222 COVID-19 vaccine. The specimen comprised peripheral blood, sampled 28 days after the second AZD1222 dose. The V and J genes are TRBV23-1 and TRBJ2-4; tentatively, D is TRBD1 (6 bases). TRBV23-1 is marked as an open reading frame, function uncertain. In DNA form, the CDR3 reads TGCGCCAGCAGTCAACTTGCCGGACAGATAGCCAAAAACATTCAGTACTTC. Translation gives CASSQLAGQIAKNIQYF.